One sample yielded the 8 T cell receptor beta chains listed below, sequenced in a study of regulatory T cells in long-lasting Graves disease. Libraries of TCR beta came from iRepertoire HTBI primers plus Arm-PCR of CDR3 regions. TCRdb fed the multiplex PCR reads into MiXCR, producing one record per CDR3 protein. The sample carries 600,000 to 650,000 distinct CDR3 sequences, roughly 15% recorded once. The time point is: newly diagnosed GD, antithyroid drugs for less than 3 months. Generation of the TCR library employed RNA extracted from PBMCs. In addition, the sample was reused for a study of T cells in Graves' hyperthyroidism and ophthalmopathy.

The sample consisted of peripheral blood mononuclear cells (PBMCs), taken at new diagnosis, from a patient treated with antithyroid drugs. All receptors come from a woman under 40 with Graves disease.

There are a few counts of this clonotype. CDR3 loop: CASSVTTAHTEAFF. The CDR3 DNA is TGTGCCAGCAGCGTAACGACCGCGCACACTGAAGCTTTCTTT. The chain employs TRBV9 and TRBJ1-1; D is unresolved. Germline V gene sequence: CDR1 SGDLS, CDR2 YYNGEE. Trimming took 1 base from V and 3 from J, leaving 10 bases between them. The CDR3 is made up of 14 amino acids.

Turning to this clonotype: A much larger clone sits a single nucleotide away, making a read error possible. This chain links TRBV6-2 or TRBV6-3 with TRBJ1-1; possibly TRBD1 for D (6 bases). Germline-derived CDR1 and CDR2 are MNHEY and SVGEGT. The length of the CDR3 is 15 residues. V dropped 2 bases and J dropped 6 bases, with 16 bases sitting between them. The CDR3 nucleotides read TGTGCCAGCAGTTACAATCGGGGGCAGAGGGCTGAAGCTTTCTTT. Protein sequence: CASSYNRGQRAEAFF.

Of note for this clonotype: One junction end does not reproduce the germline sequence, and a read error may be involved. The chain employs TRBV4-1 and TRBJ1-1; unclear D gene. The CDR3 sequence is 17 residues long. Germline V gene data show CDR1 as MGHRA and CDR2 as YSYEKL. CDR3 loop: CASSQGSRWVRDTETFF. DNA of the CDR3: TGCGCCAGCAGCCAAGGCTCTAGATGGGTTCGTGACACTGAAACTTTCTTT.

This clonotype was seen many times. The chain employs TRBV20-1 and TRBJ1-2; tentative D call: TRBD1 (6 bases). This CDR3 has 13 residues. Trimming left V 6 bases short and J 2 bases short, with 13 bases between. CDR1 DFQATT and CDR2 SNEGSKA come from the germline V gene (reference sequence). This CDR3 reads CSAQTGTNYGYTF. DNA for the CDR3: TGCAGTGCGCAAACCGGGACAAACTATGGCTACACCTTC.

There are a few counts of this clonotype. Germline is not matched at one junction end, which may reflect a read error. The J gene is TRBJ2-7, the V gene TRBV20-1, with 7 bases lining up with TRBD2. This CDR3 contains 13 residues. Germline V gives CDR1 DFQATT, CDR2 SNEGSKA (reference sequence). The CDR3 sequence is CSASPGGAYEQYF. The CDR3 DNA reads TGCAGTGCTAGCCCGGGAGGTGCCTACGAACAGTACTTC.

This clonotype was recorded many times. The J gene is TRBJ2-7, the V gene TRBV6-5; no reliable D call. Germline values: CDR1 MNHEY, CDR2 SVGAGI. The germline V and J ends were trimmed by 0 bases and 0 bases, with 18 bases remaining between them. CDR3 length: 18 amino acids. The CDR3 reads CASSYSSTRPTSSYEQYF. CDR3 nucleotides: TGTGCCAGCAGTTACTCATCGACACGCCCGACAAGCTCCTACGAGCAGTACTTC.

CDR3 in amino acids: CASSQDPGGTNIQYF. The DNA for the CDR3 is TGCGCCAGCAGCCAAGATCCCGGGGGGACGAACATTCAGTACTTC. The V and J genes are TRBV4-1 and TRBJ2-4; 7 positions agree with TRBD2. Looked up from germline, CDR1 is MGHRA and CDR2 is YSYEKL. V dropped 0 bases and J dropped 7; count of bases not matched to a gene: 6. The CDR3 has 15 amino acids.

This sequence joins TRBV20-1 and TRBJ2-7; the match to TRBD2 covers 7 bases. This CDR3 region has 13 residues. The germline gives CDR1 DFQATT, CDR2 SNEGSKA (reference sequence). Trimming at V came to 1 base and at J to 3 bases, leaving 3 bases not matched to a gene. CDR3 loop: CSARVGGNYEQYF. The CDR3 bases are TGCAGTGCTAGAGTCGGGGGGAACTACGAGCAGTACTTC.